Listed below are T cell receptor beta chains from one sample, sequenced in a study of blood T cell repertoires in COVID-19. Method: immunoSEQ multiplex PCR; TCRdb's copy keeps in-frame clones and lacks some. The data show some 82,000 clones, about nine tenths seen once. Sequences were obtained from peripheral blood. Source of these receptors: a woman aged 50 to 65 in a cohort sampled during active COVID-19. Both conserved end residues are part of each CDR3. The D gene is left open where the match is weak. Expanded clones get a size class; other rows say once, few or many, or leave the size out.

d_gene | j_gene | abundance | len | v_gene | CDR3aa | CDR3nt
NA | TRBJ1-3 | NA | 16 | TRBV15 | CATSRVRGTSGNTIYF | TGTGCCACCAGCAGAGTTAGGGGGACATCTGGAAACACCATATATTTT
NA | TRBJ1-1 | once | 14 | TRBV25-1 | CASSNSGDGGIAFF | TGTGCCAGCAGTAACTCAGGGGACGGCGGCATCGCTTTCTTT
NA | TRBJ2-2 | NA | 13 | TRBV28 | CASSPTTLTELFF | TGTGCCAGCAGTCCGACCACCCTGACAGAGCTGTTTTTT
NA | TRBJ1-1 | NA | 12 | TRBV6-6 | CASIGGGPEAFF | TGTGCCAGCATCGGGGGGGGGCCTGAAGCTTTCTTT
NA | TRBJ2-2 | NA | 14 | TRBV5-1 | CASSLGSSTGELFF | TGCGCCAGCAGCTTGGGGAGCTCCACCGGGGAGCTGTTTTTT
NA | TRBJ2-5 | NA | 12 | TRBV2 | CASRAESETQYF | TGTGCCAGCAGGGCGGAATCAGAGACCCAGTACTTC
TRBD1 | TRBJ1-2 | NA | 14 | TRBV2 | CASSQGQGPYGYTF | TGTGCCAGCAGTCAAGGACAGGGCCCCTATGGCTACACCTTC
TRBD2 | TRBJ2-5 | NA | 16 | TRBV5-1 | CASSLAGAGGQETQYF | TGCGCCAGCAGCTTGGCGGGTGCGGGAGGGCAAGAGACCCAGTACTTC
TRBD2 | TRBJ2-5 | NA | 15 | TRBV5-8 | CASSSGRTFGETQYF | TGTGCCAGCAGCAGCGGGAGGACGTTTGGAGAGACCCAGTACTTC
TRBD1 | TRBJ1-6 | NA | 16 | TRBV27 | CASSYSGTVYNSPLHF | TGTGCCAGCAGTTATTCCGGGACAGTCTATAATTCACCCCTCCACTTT
TRBD2 | TRBJ2-1 | NA | 15 | TRBV5-4 | CASSLGLAGYNEQFF | TGTGCCAGCAGCTTGGGACTAGCGGGGTACAATGAGCAGTTCTTC